This T cell receptor beta chain was identified during a study of early T cells in non-severe SARS-CoV-2 infection. General study points: The VDJdb matching leaned toward anti-spike CD8 responses and overlooked private and CD4 specificities.

Germline V gives CDR1 SGHAT, CDR2 FQNNGV. This CDR3 is built from 16 residues. Deletions cut 7 bases from V and 0 bases from J, with 15 bases between. TCRdb redid the calling of the 5' RACE reads with MiXCR, one entry per CDR3 protein. The profile covers about 26,000 distinct CDR3 sequences, with 3.5% to 5% appearing a single time and 4.5% to 7% taken by the ten largest. This clonotype was counted only a few times. What it recognizes is unknown. J is TRBJ2-2 and V is TRBV11-2; D call uncertain. The clonotype comes from an adult who was a healthcare worker with PCR-confirmed SARS-CoV-2 infection or an uninfected control (not recorded which). What was sequenced was whole blood. The CDR3 DNA reads as TGTGCCAGCAACCTCCATTCCGCCTCGAACACCGGGGAGCTGTTTTTT. Encoded protein: CASNLHSASNTGELFF.